This T cell receptor beta chain was captured in a study of graft-versus-host responses after intestinal transplantation. Looking at the study overall: Every transplant recipient was induced with anti-thymocyte globulin, then maintained on tacrolimus and steroids for around 3 years.

The repertoire was sequenced with immunoSEQ multiplex PCR; TCRdb's copy has only in-frame clones and lacks some. Here the sample spans around 100,000 clones, roughly nine tenths being singletons. CDR1 and CDR2 (germline): MDHEN, SYDVKM. The CDR3 loop spans 15 amino acids. The trim removed 8 bases at V and 5 bases at J, leaving 8 bases unmatched. Details on this clone: No antigen is known for it.

The rearrangement links TRBV28 to TRBJ2-5, with 13 bases that match TRBD2. The TCR was taken from a human donor who was the organ donor for an intestinal transplant. Sequenced material: unstimulated CD4+ T cells sorted from spleen or lymph node cells, taken before transplant. The CDR3 sequence is CASGTSGGARETQYF. Written as DNA, the CDR3 is TGTGCCAGCGGAACTAGCGGGGGGGCCAGGGAGACCCAGTACTTC.